The 5 T cell receptor beta chains presented below share a single source sample, sequenced in a study of cytomegalovirus exposure and HLA in healthy donors. 13 Jbeta primers and 60 Vbeta primers were used for the PCR. Profiling relied on immunoSEQ multiplex PCR, and the TCRdb table lists in-frame clones only, not all of them. Here the sample spans under 200,000 clones, roughly 74% being singletons. Sequenced material: PBMCs. The source of these receptors is a male donor in good health and CMV-seronegative.

This chain joins TRBV9 and TRBJ2-5; possibly TRBD1 for D (6 bases). This CDR3 spans 15 amino acids. V dropped 2 bases and J dropped 1 base, with 12 bases sitting between them. Looked up from germline, CDR1 is SGDLS and CDR2 is YYNGEE. In DNA form, the CDR3 reads TGTGCCAGCAGCGTCCGTGACAGGCTCCAAGAGACCCAGTACTTC. Amino acids: CASSVRDRLQETQYF.

This chain uses TRBV5-1 with TRBJ1-1, with D maybe TRBD1 (5 bases). The CDR3 length is 15 residues. V lost 4 bases, J lost 4 bases, and 17 bases lay in between. Germline-derived CDR1 and CDR2 are SGHRS and YFSETQ. The CDR3 bases are TGCGCCAGCAGCCGCTCAGGGCCCCAGGGCACTGAAGCTTTCTTT. Protein sequence: CASSRSGPQGTEAFF.

The chain joins TRBV11-3 to TRBJ2-7; 8 bases align to TRBD2. Trimming at V came to 5 bases and at J to 2 bases, leaving 5 bases not matched to a gene. The CDR3 covers 14 residues. CDR1 and CDR2 (germline): SGHNT, YENEEA. The CDR3: CASSPRGGAYEQYF. The CDR3 coding sequence is TGTGCCAGCAGCCCACGGGGGGGGGCCTACGAGCAGTACTTC.

The chain has TRBV19 and TRBJ2-7; TRBD1 might be the D (5 bases). Germline lookup yields CDR1 LNHDA and CDR2 SQIVND (reference sequence). The CDR3 has 16 residues. Trimming removed 6 bases from V and 3 bases from J, with 21 bases in between. CDR3 sequence reads: CASSPKTQVVGYEQYF. The CDR3 nucleotides are TGTGCCAGTAGCCCCAAAACACAGGTGGTCGGCTACGAGCAGTACTTC.

The gene calls are TRBV4-1 and TRBJ2-3; TRBD2 is a possible D gene (6 bases). V lost 1 base to trimming and J lost 11 bases, with 13 bases between them. CDR3 length: 13 residues. Germline lookup yields CDR1 MGHRA and CDR2 YSYEKL. The CDR3: CASSQAMGLGQYF. DNA for the CDR3: TGCGCCAGCAGCCAAGCAATGGGACTCGGGCAGTATTTT.